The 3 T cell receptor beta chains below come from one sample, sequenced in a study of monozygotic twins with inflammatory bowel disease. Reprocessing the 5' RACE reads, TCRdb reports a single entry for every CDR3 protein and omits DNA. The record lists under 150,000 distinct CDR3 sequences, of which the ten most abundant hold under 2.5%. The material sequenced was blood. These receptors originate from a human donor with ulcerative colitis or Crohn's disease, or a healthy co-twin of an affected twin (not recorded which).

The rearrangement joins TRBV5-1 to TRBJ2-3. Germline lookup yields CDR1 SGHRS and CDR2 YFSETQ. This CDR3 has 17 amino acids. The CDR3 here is CASSKERHYSSTDTQYF.

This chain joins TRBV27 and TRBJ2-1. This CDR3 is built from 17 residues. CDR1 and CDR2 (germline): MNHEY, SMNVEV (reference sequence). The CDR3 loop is CASSLRSGGGYYNEQFF.

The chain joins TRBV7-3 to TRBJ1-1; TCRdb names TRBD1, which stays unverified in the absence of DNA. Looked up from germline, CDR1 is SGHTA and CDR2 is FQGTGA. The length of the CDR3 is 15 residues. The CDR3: CASSPVGGRNTEAFF.